This is a list of T cell receptor beta chains from one sample in a study of identical twins. TCRdb used MiXCR to reprocess the 5' RACE reads, holding one entry per CDR3 protein. Found here are about 520,000 distinct CDR3 sequences, about 20% of them singletons; the top ten hold 0.91%. This same sample was also part of a study on T cells expressing NK-cell markers.

The sequencing sample was made of CD4+ T cells sorted from blood. The receptors come from a woman aged 18 to 35 in good health. The CDR3 runs from the conserved cysteine through the conserved F or W. Each record gives: V gene, D gene, CDR3 protein. The D gene is left open where the match is weak.

TRBV12-3/TRBV12-4 | TRBD2 | CASSFGAGVDTQYF
TRBV6-1 | - | CASSSSFGNTIYF
TRBV20-1 | - | CSAALGSRSNYGYTF
TRBV6-1 | TRBD2 | CASRRLAGEREQYF
TRBV5-1 | TRBD2 | CASSPDGEGEQFF
TRBV20-1 | TRBD2 | CSARVHSGSSDTQYF
TRBV4-1 | - | CASSQLDMGLHSGNTIYF
TRBV20-1 | - | CSANGQSYGYTF
TRBV29-1 | TRBD1 | CSATGQGRNEQFF
TRBV5-5 | - | CASSLGGSVDYGYTF
TRBV9 | - | CASSVGVGTLYEQYF
TRBV20-1 | - | CSAVRTLNTEAFF
TRBV2 | - | CASVGQGTGELFF
TRBV20-1 | TRBD2 | CSAVSGGAFF